The subject of this entry is one TCR beta chain. The antigen remains undetermined. With V trimmed by 3 bases and J by 3 bases, 8 bases remained unmatched. Germline lookup yields CDR1 SEHNR and CDR2 FQNEAQ (reference sequence). The CDR3 loop spans 16 amino acids. The data belong to a study of T cells after posttransplantation cyclophosphamide. The study, taken as a whole, reports: Later blood repertoires were often dominated by clones from the donor CD8+ memory compartment.

Sequencing was performed with immunoSEQ multiplex PCR; in TCRdb, only in-frame clones are kept and a portion is missing. The sample includes 15,000 to 20,000 clones, roughly 80% of them seen just once. This related bone marrow graft donor gave peripheral blood on the day of marrow donation. The rearrangement joins TRBV7-9 to TRBJ2-3; 8 bases are a match to TRBD1. This receptor was identified in a man aged 25-40 years in good health and a related stem cell transplant donor. Sequencing input: memory CD4+ T cells sorted from blood. DNA of the CDR3: TGTGCCAGCAGCTTCGGATCAACAGGGGGAACAGATACGCAGTATTTT. Protein: CASSFGSTGGTDTQYF. Complete variable domain (other parts from reference TRBV7-9 and TRBJ2-3): DTGVSQNPRHKITKRGQNVTFRCDPISEHNRLYWYRQTLGQGPEFLTYFQNEAQLEKSRLLSDRFSAERPKGSFSTLEIQRTEQGDSAMYLCASSFGSTGGTDTQYFGPGTRLTVL.